Listed below are T cell receptor beta chains from one sample, sequenced in a study of blood T cells in healthy people across ages. TCRdb reprocessed the 5' RACE reads with MiXCR, giving one entry per CDR3 protein. Found here are under 700,000 distinct CDR3 sequences, 24% of them singletons; the top ten hold around 10%. These data were also filed under a second study, of T cells of mothers and their children.

Sample: blood. Receptors originate from a boy younger than 18 in good health. CDR3s include the opening cysteine and the closing phenylalanine or tryptophan. D genes are given only for firm matches. A clone size is listed for some rows: how often the clone was seen (once, few, many), or a class if it is expanded.

cdr3_nt cdr3_aa j_call d_call v_call clone_size
TGTGCCAGTAACCAGGGTTCGGTGACCGGGGAGCTGTTTTTT CASNQGSVTGELFF TRBJ2-2 NA TRBV19 few
TGCGCCAGCAGCTTAGTGGGGGACATCGAGGGGCTGAACTATGGCTACACCTTC CASSLVGDIEGLNYGYTF TRBJ1-2 NA TRBV7-9 few
TGTGCCAGCACCAAACTCAGTCGGGAGCCCCAGCATTTT CASTKLSREPQHF TRBJ1-5 NA TRBV6-6 NA
TGTGCCAGCAGTTCGGGGAGGGCCTGGGCCGGGGAGCTGTTTTTT CASSSGRAWAGELFF TRBJ2-2 TRBD2 TRBV28 NA
TGTGCCAGCAGCCAAGATCTAATGAGCTCCTACAATGAGCAGTTCTTC CASSQDLMSSYNEQFF TRBJ2-1 NA TRBV4-2 NA
TGCGCCAGCAGCTTGGTGGACACTGAAGCTTTCTTT CASSLVDTEAFF TRBJ1-1 NA TRBV5-1 NA
TGTGCCAGCAGCTCGTTGGAGGAAGAGTATGGCTACACCTTC CASSSLEEEYGYTF TRBJ1-2 NA TRBV5-4 NA
TGTGCCAGCAGTTCCCCCGCCTGGACGGCATACAACGAGCAGTTCTTC CASSSPAWTAYNEQFF TRBJ2-1 NA TRBV6-5 NA
TGTGCCAGCAGCCAACGCCTCAGCGGGAGCGAGCGCAATGAGCAGTTCTTC CASSQRLSGSERNEQFF TRBJ2-1 TRBD2 TRBV11-2 few
TGTGCCAGTAGTACAGGACTAGTCACCGAGACCCAGTACTTC CASSTGLVTETQYF TRBJ2-5 TRBD2 TRBV19 few
TGCAGTGCTAGCGGGCGGGCGACTACTAATTCACCCCTCCACTTT CSASGRATTNSPLHF TRBJ1-6 NA TRBV20-1 few
TGTGCCAGCAGGGGGCTCGGGACAGGGGGAGAAAAACTGTTTTTT CASRGLGTGGEKLFF TRBJ1-4 TRBD1 TRBV6-5 NA
TGTGCCAGCAGCAGACCCGAAGAGACCCAGTACTTC CASSRPEETQYF TRBJ2-5 NA TRBV7-9 few
TGTGCCAGCAGCTTACTCCCGGGGTTAGCGGGAGGCACAGATACGCAGTATTTT CASSLLPGLAGGTDTQYF TRBJ2-3 TRBD2 TRBV7-3 NA
TGTGCCAGCAGTCCCGGGACAGGCATCTTCAAGCAGTACTTC CASSPGTGIFKQYF TRBJ2-7 TRBD1 TRBV28 NA
TGCAGTGCTAGAGATGTTAGGGGAGATTACTATAATTCACCCCTCCACTTT CSARDVRGDYYNSPLHF TRBJ1-6 NA TRBV20-1 NA
TGTGCCAGCAGTCTACAGGGGCACTATGGCTACACCTTC CASSLQGHYGYTF TRBJ1-2 TRBD1 TRBV7-9 few
TGCGCCAGCAGCCCGTTAATTGCCGGGGAGCTGTTTTTT CASSPLIAGELFF TRBJ2-2 NA TRBV4-1 NA
TGTGCCAGCAGCCAGACGACGGCAACTAATGAAAAACTGTTTTTT CASSQTTATNEKLFF TRBJ1-4 NA TRBV14 few
TGTGCCAGCAGCTCCCCGAAGACCGGGGGGGGCCCCTACAATGAGCAGTTCTTC CASSSPKTGGGPYNEQFF TRBJ2-1 TRBD2 TRBV7-2 NA
TGTGCCAGCAGTAAAGGACAGGGGAACACCGGGGAGCTGTTTTTT CASSKGQGNTGELFF TRBJ2-2 TRBD1 TRBV6-4 few
TGTGCCAGCAGCGTAGGGGTGAGGGACCAAAAAGAGACCCAGTACTTC CASSVGVRDQKETQYF TRBJ2-5 NA TRBV9 NA
TGTGCCAGCAGCGCTCGAGGGACAGGGACCGGCGAGCAGTACTTC CASSARGTGTGEQYF TRBJ2-7 TRBD1 TRBV9 few
TGTGCCACCTGCCTTTGGGAGGGTGAGAGCTGCGAGCAGTACTTC CATCLWEGESCEQYF TRBJ2-7 TRBD2 TRBV27 few
TGTGCCAGCAGCCCGGACAGGGGATGCTCCTACGAGCAGTACTTC CASSPDRGCSYEQYF TRBJ2-7 TRBD1 TRBV7-9 NA
TGTGCCACCAGCAGAGATCGGTCTAGCGGGGGTAGAACAGATACGCAGTATTTT CATSRDRSSGGRTDTQYF TRBJ2-3 TRBD2 TRBV15 NA
TGTGCCAGCAGTTTCAGTACAGGGAGGAATGGCTACACCTTC CASSFSTGRNGYTF TRBJ1-2 NA TRBV27 NA
TGCAGCGTTGTGGAACAGACCGGGGAGCTGTTTTTT CSVVEQTGELFF TRBJ2-2 NA TRBV29-1 NA
TGTGCCACCAGCAGAGCATTGATTTTGGACAGATCCTACGAGCAGTACTTC CATSRALILDRSYEQYF TRBJ2-7 NA TRBV15 few
TGTGCCAGTAGTACCACCGGGACAGGAGAGACCCAGTACTTC CASSTTGTGETQYF TRBJ2-5 TRBD1 TRBV12-3/TRBV12-4 NA
TGCAGTGCTAGAGATCCGGGACAGGGAGCCATCGGTCTCGAGCAGTACTTC CSARDPGQGAIGLEQYF TRBJ2-7 TRBD1 TRBV20-1 few
TGCAGTGCTCCCAAAACCAACAAAGAGACCCAGTACTTC CSAPKTNKETQYF TRBJ2-5 NA TRBV20-1 few
TGTGCCAGCAGCGTCGGGGGGCGGACAGATACGCAGTATTTT CASSVGGRTDTQYF TRBJ2-3 NA TRBV9 NA
TGCAGTGCCCCCGTTAATGGGACCCAGTACTTC CSAPVNGTQYF TRBJ2-5 NA TRBV20-1 NA
TGTGCCAGCAGTTTGGCGGGACAGAACTCCTACGAGCAGTACTTC CASSLAGQNSYEQYF TRBJ2-7 NA TRBV27 NA
TGCAGTGCTAGAGATTCCGCGGGGTATAATTCACCCCTCCACTTT CSARDSAGYNSPLHF TRBJ1-6 NA TRBV20-1 NA
TGCAGCGTTGAAATCTCCGCCGGGGAGACCCAGTACTTC CSVEISAGETQYF TRBJ2-5 NA TRBV29-1 NA
TGTGCCGGCTCAGTTCGGACAGGGGGCGCCTACAATGAGCAGTTCTTC CAGSVRTGGAYNEQFF TRBJ2-1 TRBD1 TRBV18 NA
TGCGCCAGCAGCCAAGGTACCGGTGAGCAGTTCTTC CASSQGTGEQFF TRBJ2-1 NA TRBV4-1 NA
TGTGCCAGCAGTCCGGCCAGCGGGAGAGCAGATATGGAGTATTTT CASSPASGRADMEYF TRBJ2-3 TRBD2 TRBV12-3/TRBV12-4 NA
TGTGCCAGCAGTCACAAGACAGAGAGCACAGATACGCAGTATTTT CASSHKTESTDTQYF TRBJ2-3 NA TRBV6-5 few
TGTGCCAGCAGTCTTAGCGGGAGGAGCACCGGGGAGCTGTTTTTT CASSLSGRSTGELFF TRBJ2-2 TRBD2 TRBV7-2 few
TGCAACGTTTGGACTGCTGGAAACACCATATATTTT CNVWTAGNTIYF TRBJ1-3 NA TRBV29-1 few
TGTGCCAGCTCAATCCAGACAGGGGGGGTTAACGAGCAGTACTTC CASSIQTGGVNEQYF TRBJ2-7 TRBD1 TRBV12-3/TRBV12-4 NA
TGTGCCAGCAGTGAAGGTGCCGCAAATGAGCAGTTCTTC CASSEGAANEQFF TRBJ2-1 NA TRBV6-4 few
TGTGCCAGCAGTTCCCCCGGGGTTAACTACGAGCAGTACTTC CASSSPGVNYEQYF TRBJ2-7 NA TRBV6-5 NA
TGTGCCAGCAGACCGGGAGAATCGGATGAAAAACTGTTTTTT CASRPGESDEKLFF TRBJ1-4 NA TRBV7-9 few
TGTGCCAGCAGTGAGGGCGGAGGACTTTCCTACGAGCAGTACTTC CASSEGGGLSYEQYF TRBJ2-7 NA TRBV25-1 NA
TGTGCCAGCAGCATCACAGGGAGCTCCTACGAGCAGTACTTC CASSITGSSYEQYF TRBJ2-7 NA TRBV7-9 NA
TGTGCCAGCAGCCCGGGGGCTAGGTCGGGGCCGTCTAACAATGAGCAGTTCTTC CASSPGARSGPSNNEQFF TRBJ2-1 NA TRBV3-1 once
TGTGCCAGTAGCTGGGACAGAGTCAACATTCAGTACTTC CASSWDRVNIQYF TRBJ2-4 TRBD1 TRBV19 few
TGTGCCAGCAGCCATCGGGGAGAAAGCACAGATACGGAGTATTTT CASSHRGESTDTEYF TRBJ2-3 NA TRBV12-3/TRBV12-4 NA
TGTGCCAGCAGCTCGGGACAGCGGGAGACCCAGTACTTC CASSSGQRETQYF TRBJ2-5 TRBD1 TRBV7-8 many
TGTGCCAGCAGCTTAGAACGACTAGCGGGAACAGAAAGCGTCTTCGATACGCAGTATTTT CASSLERLAGTESVFDTQYF TRBJ2-3 TRBD2 TRBV7-8 few